This T cell receptor (beta chain) was retrieved from a study of HIV-infected patients and healthy controls. Alpha and beta constant-region primers primed reverse transcription of 400 to 650 ng RNA. Separate chain-specific third strand synthesis with multiplexing indices produced the alpha and beta libraries. Using its own MiXCR run on the 5' RACE reads, TCRdb lists one record per CDR3 protein. The table lists 13,000 or so distinct CDR3 sequences, approximately 10% of them singletons. This clonotype was observed a handful of times. Its antigen remains unknown. Whole blood was used without fractionation, so all unsorted peripheral T cells were included. Peripheral blood, around 2.5 ml, was drawn for RNA extraction. Findings of the study overall: Unequal distinct sequence numbers between patients and controls complicated comparisons.

Germline V lookup: CDR1 DFQATT, CDR2 SNEGSKA (reference sequence). The CDR3 is 14 residues long. Sequenced input: blood. This clonotype was sampled from an adult in good health. The chain combines TRBV20-1 with TRBJ2-1, with a weak D call TRBD2 (5 bases). CDR3 in DNA: TGCAGCGCGGGTCTCTCGAGCTCCTACAATGAGCAGTTCTTC. This translates into CSAGLSSSYNEQFF.